This T cell receptor beta chain derives from a study of blood T cell repertoires in COVID-19. Grouping used clinical history reported by participants in a survey and questionnaire. Method: immunoSEQ multiplex PCR; TCRdb's copy keeps in-frame clones and lacks some. The sample consists of fewer than 400,000 clones, 87% of them appearing once. The germline CDR1 and CDR2 sequences are SGHRS and YFSETQ. J gave up 5 bases and V 5 bases, and 4 bases lay outside the gene matches. The CDR3 is made up of 13 amino acids. This clonotype was obtained from a woman in her fifties or sixties who had recovered from COVID-19. Sequenced: PBMCs or T cells enriched from blood (not recorded which). V and J are TRBV5-1 and TRBJ1-5; 7 nucleotides match TRBD1. The CDR3: CASRHDRDQPQHF. The CDR3 DNA is TGCGCCAGCAGACACGACAGGGATCAGCCCCAGCATTTT.